A selection of T cell receptor beta chains follows, all from one sample in a study of CXCR3-negative and CXCR3-positive naive CD8 T cells. TCRdb reworked the 5' RACE reads into one entry per CDR3 protein, no DNA. Its table lists some 130,000 distinct CDR3 sequences. Sequencing used naive CXCR3- CD8+ T cells from blood. The receptors derive from a human donor in good health. Some clones in this sample may be carry-over from other donors' samples. The CDR3 runs from the conserved cysteine through the conserved F or W.

v_gene	j_gene	CDR3aa
TRBV12-3/TRBV12-4	TRBJ2-1	CASSRSDRDNEQFF
TRBV28	TRBJ2-3	CASSPFSPTDTQYF
TRBV12-3/TRBV12-4	TRBJ1-2	CASSLGPNYGYTF
TRBV19	TRBJ2-1	CASSIGARWPRRPEQFF
TRBV27	TRBJ2-7	CASSLLPGDSYEQYF
TRBV9	TRBJ1-3	CASSVGYSWPGNTIYF
TRBV28	TRBJ2-3	CASSLSSADTQYF
TRBV27	TRBJ2-7	CASSLGDGYEQYF
TRBV5-5	TRBJ1-5	CASSLGTGSTNQPQHF
TRBV7-2	TRBJ2-1	CASSLDSYNEQFF
TRBV28	TRBJ2-5	CASSLLGRQETQYF
TRBV29-1	TRBJ2-7	CSVLGLAGSSYEQYF
TRBV9	TRBJ2-1	CASSVARGGDDEQFF
TRBV10-2	TRBJ2-7	CASSESNPLSGGSYEQYF
TRBV21-1	TRBJ1-5	CANSSWTANSNQPQHF
TRBV5-1	TRBJ2-1	CASSLILVRARNSYNEQFF
TRBV20-1	TRBJ2-2	CSARGLDRAGGELFF